This T cell receptor beta chain was sequenced during a study of T cells in Graves' hyperthyroidism and ophthalmopathy. Germline V CDR1 and CDR2: SNHLY, FYNNEI. This CDR3 spans 13 amino acids. What was amplified from RNA transcripts were TCR beta CDR3 regions. In the first-round RT-PCR of the TCR CDR3, the HTBI primer set was used. In TCRdb, the multiplex PCR reads were re-called with MiXCR into one record per CDR3 protein. The sample lists fewer than 650,000 distinct CDR3 sequences, around 13% occurring once. This clonotype was seen many times. The junction shows a germline mismatch at one end, possibly a read error.

Material for sequencing was blood. The source of this sequence is a woman aged 40 to 50 with Graves' hyperthyroidism. The V call is TRBV2, the J call TRBJ2-7; 8 nucleotides match TRBD1. Here the CDR3 reads CACRQGSSYEQYF. DNA for the CDR3: TGTGCCTGCAGACAGGGGAGCTCCTACGAGCAGTACTTC.